Sequencing of this T cell receptor beta chain was carried out in a study of beta chain features in type 1 diabetes. This clone was detected only a few times. Since all of the isolated RNA was reverse transcribed, expressed TCRB transcripts were what got sequenced. Deep immunoSEQ sequencing covered naive, central memory and regulatory T cell samples. Clones were read by immunoSEQ multiplex PCR, and TCRdb kept only the in-frame ones, dropping some. This sample has hundreds of thousands of clones, with about a sixth found just once. CD4+ naive, central memory, regulatory and stem cell-like memory cells were sorted via CD45RO/CCR7/CD25/CD127/CD95/CD27. Germline loops: CDR1 SGHRS, CDR2 YFSETQ. This CDR3 is built from 12 residues. Trimming took off 4 bases at V and 7 bases at J, with 9 bases between the two ends.

Specimen: naive CD4+ T cells from blood. The source is a man between 18 and 29 years old in good health. This chain joins TRBV5-1 and TRBJ1-3; D is unresolved. CDR3 amino acids: CASSGTGNTIYF. The CDR3 bases are TGCGCCAGCAGCGGAACGGGGAACACCATATATTTT.